The 16 T cell receptor beta chains below all came from one sample that was sequenced in a study of blood T cells in healthy people across ages (dated by TCRdb to the mid-2010s). The library was built by means of 5' RACE. Reads for this sample came from an Illumina HiSeq 2500. A second PCR of about 7 to 12 cycles was run with a J-beta primer mix and a sample-barcoded 5' primer. TCRdb handled the public reads itself, with Q25 trimming in fastp and clone calling in MiXCR, and kept productive beta chains. Here each entry gathers all rows of one CDR3 protein and keeps the most common genes and DNA. The table for this sample lists 1.4 million to 1.5 million distinct CDR3 sequences; around 42% of them were counted only once. Roughly 8.2% of the sample comes from the top ten. The sample comprised blood. These receptor sequences come from a young woman in good health.

This chain uses TRBV15 with TRBJ2-1; 9 nucleotides align to TRBD2. CDR1 and CDR2 from the germline V gene are LNHNV and YYDKDF (reference sequence). With 5 bases clipped from V and 13 bases from J, the junction kept 15 bases outside the gene matches. There are 15 residues in the CDR3. CDR3 amino acids: CATSALAGAEETQFF. DNA for the CDR3: TGTGCCACCAGCGCCTTAGCGGGGGCTGAAGAGACCCAGTTCTTC.

This clonotype was observed a handful of times. The J gene is TRBJ2-1, the V gene TRBV7-8; 12 bases agree with TRBD2. Trimming cost V 1 base and J 4 bases; bases outside gene matches: 8. The CDR3 is 18 residues long. CDR1 and CDR2 (germline): SGHVS, FQNEAQ. The CDR3 loop reads CASSLGLAGGSTYNEQFF. The CDR3 nucleotides read TGTGCCAGCAGCTTAGGTCTAGCGGGGGGGTCAACATACAATGAGCAGTTCTTC.

Only a few counts were recorded for this clonotype. V gene TRBV6-2 or TRBV6-3 combines with J gene TRBJ1-5; possibly TRBD1 for D (5 bases). The V gene lost 10 bases and the J gene lost 0 bases, with 13 bases spanning the gap. The CDR3 covers 14 residues. In germline, CDR1 is MNHEY, CDR2 SVGEGT. The CDR3 nucleotides read TGTGCCACCAGGACACCTTATAGCAATCAGCCCCAGCATTTT. Translated: CATRTPYSNQPQHF.

The rearrangement uses TRBV29-1 and TRBJ1-2; 9 bases fit TRBD1. J lost 10 bases, V lost 7 bases, and 7 bases had no gene match. The CDR3 contains 11 residues. Germline CDR1 reads SQVTM; CDR2 reads ANQGSEA. The CDR3 sequence is CSAGDRASYTF. CDR3 sequence (DNA): TGCAGCGCAGGGGACAGGGCTTCCTACACCTTC. Complete variable domain (other parts from reference TRBV29-1 and TRBJ1-2): SAVISQKPSRDICQRGTSLTIQCQVDSQVTMMFWYRQQPGQSLTLIATANQGSEATYESGFVIDKFPISRPNLTFSTLTVSNMSPEDSSIYLCSAGDRASYTFGSGTRLTVV.

There are a few counts of this clonotype. The chain employs TRBV7-9 and TRBJ1-2; no firm D call. There are 16 residues in the CDR3. CDR1 and CDR2 (germline): SEHNR, FQNEAQ (reference sequence). V was pared by 5 bases and J by 1 base, with 17 bases between. The CDR3 reads CASSLGGGIVNYGYTF. The CDR3 region has the DNA TGTGCCAGCAGCCTAGGTGGAGGGATAGTTAACTATGGCTACACCTTC.

The rearrangement links TRBV3-1 to TRBJ2-4; either TRBD1 or TRBD2 may supply D (6 bases each). Looked up from germline, CDR1 is LGHDT and CDR2 is YNNKEL (reference sequence). The CDR3 covers 17 residues. The V gene lost 3 bases and the J gene lost 0 bases, with 15 bases spanning the gap. This CDR3 reads CASSQGAAGIAKNIQYF. DNA of the CDR3: TGTGCCAGCAGCCAGGGGGCGGCGGGGATAGCCAAAAACATTCAGTACTTC.

The rearrangement uses TRBV25-1 and TRBJ1-1; D not resolved. V lost 5 bases and J lost 6, with 7 bases in between. Germline V lookup: CDR1 MGHDK, CDR2 SYGVNS. The CDR3 loop spans 11 amino acids. This CDR3 reads CASSRAAEAFF. The CDR3 DNA reads TGTGCCAGCAGTCGAGCGGCTGAAGCTTTCTTT.

The chain links TRBV27 to TRBJ2-7; D is tentatively TRBD1 or TRBD2 (5 bases each). The CDR3 has 14 amino acids. CDR1 is MNHEY and CDR2 is SMNVEV in the germline V gene (reference sequence). The V end was cut by 5 bases, the J end by 0 bases, with 11 bases between. The CDR3 sequence: CASSPGRHSYEQYF. CDR3 in DNA: TGTGCCAGCAGTCCGGGACGGCACTCCTACGAGCAGTACTTC.

About this clonotype: This may arise from a read error, as a much more abundant clone is one base away. The J gene is TRBJ2-7, the V gene TRBV4-2; TRBD1 might be the D (5 bases). Germline V gene lookup returns CDR1 LGHNA and CDR2 YNFKEQ. The CDR3 length is 14 residues. For the CDR3, the DNA is TGTACCAGCAGATCCACAGGTAGCTCCTACGAGCAGTACTTC. Translating gives CTSRSTGSSYEQYF.

This clonotype was observed a few times. The CDR3 DNA is TGCGCCAGCAGCTTGGCCGGGGCGGGACGGCTACGTAGCGATGAGCAGTTCTTC. This sequence encodes CASSLAGAGRLRSDEQFF. J is TRBJ2-1 and V is TRBV5-1, with D perhaps TRBD2 (6 bases). V gave up 0 bases and J gave up 8 bases, with 24 bases separating them. The CDR3 has 18 residues. Germline-derived CDR1 and CDR2 are SGHRS and YFSETQ.

The chain combines TRBV2 with TRBJ2-7; weak D call: TRBD2 (6 bases). The CDR3 covers 14 residues. Germline CDR1 SNHLY, CDR2 FYNNEI. Deletions cut 6 bases from V and 3 bases from J, with 15 bases between. The CDR3 region is CASRTGGVGYEQYF. The CDR3 DNA is TGTGCCAGCAGAACCGGCGGGGTTGGCTACGAGCAGTACTTC.

This clonotype was observed a few times. The V gene is TRBV7-9, the J gene TRBJ2-7; possibly TRBD2 for D (6 bases). The CDR3 is 16 residues long. CDR1 is SEHNR, CDR2 FQNEAQ, per germline (reference sequence). V lost 5 bases to trimming and J lost 0 bases, with 17 bases between them. CDR3 region: CASSTPGGHLSYEQYF. The CDR3 coding sequence is TGTGCCAGCAGCACGCCCGGGGGTCACCTCTCCTACGAGCAGTACTTC.

The table lists this clonotype with a few counts. This chain connects TRBV20-1 to TRBJ2-4; no firm D call. In germline, CDR1 is DFQATT, CDR2 SNEGSKA (reference sequence). V lost 0 bases and J 7 bases, leaving 1 base between the germline ends. The CDR3 covers 10 residues. CDR3 residues: CSARENIQYF. The CDR3 DNA reads TGCAGTGCTAGAGAGAACATTCAGTACTTC.

Comments on this clonotype: This may stem from a read error, because a much larger clone lies one nucleotide away. This chain uses TRBV29-1 with TRBJ2-1, with 7 bases lining up with TRBD1. Trimming took 6 bases from V and 2 from J; bases not matched to a gene: 7. Germline CDR1 SQVTM, CDR2 ANQGSEA. The CDR3 is made up of 14 amino acids. CDR3 sequence (DNA): TGCAGCGTCCGGGGACAGCTACCCTACAATGAGCAGTTCTTC. Translated, it gives CSVRGQLPYNEQFF.

The V call is TRBV12-3 or TRBV12-4, the J call TRBJ1-2, with 9 positions matching TRBD1. This CDR3 comprises 16 residues. The ends lost 7 bases at V and 4 bases at J; junction bases unmatched: 13. This CDR3 is CASTDVPEQGAYGYTF. The CDR3 DNA reads TGTGCCAGCACAGATGTCCCCGAACAGGGGGCCTATGGCTACACCTTC.

This clonotype has at least ten counts. The CDR3 bases are TGCAGCGTTGAAGGGATTTCGGGCTATGGCTACACCTTC. It codes for CSVEGISGYGYTF. J is TRBJ1-2 and V is TRBV29-1; D ambiguous. The CDR3 contains 13 residues. Deletions cut 1 base from V and 4 bases from J, with 10 bases between. CDR1 and CDR2 (germline): SQVTM, ANQGSEA.